Each of the 12 T cell receptor beta chains below was sequenced from the same sample in a study of human T cells and chemical hapten exposure. Time point meaning: patch test 2, 6 weeks after DPC sensitization. The treatment: therapeutic diphenylcyclopropenone sensitization with weekly scalp DPC. A single record per CDR3 protein comes from TCRdb applying MiXCR to the RACE reads. The repertoire holds around 99,000 distinct CDR3 sequences, roughly 9% seen once, with around 3% in the top ten. Material: whole blood, obtained in connection with sensitization to the hapten diphenylcyclopropenone (DPC). The source is a woman in her thirties or forties with alopecia areata. Some clones in this sample may be carry-over from other donors' samples.

This clonotype was observed many times. The gene calls are TRBV20-1 and TRBJ1-5; a possible D gene is TRBD1 (6 bases). CDR3 length: 18 amino acids. V was shortened by 1 base and J by 5 bases, with 24 bases between the two germline ends. Looked up from germline, CDR1 is DFQATT and CDR2 is SNEGSKA (reference sequence). In DNA, the CDR3 is TGCAGTGCTAGAGTGAAGGGGGTTTTTACCCTTTTTGATCAGCCCCAGCATTTT. Translated: CSARVKGVFTLFDQPQHF.

The chain has TRBV18 and TRBJ1-1, with 9 bases lining up with TRBD1. In germline, CDR1 is KGHSH, CDR2 LQKENI. The CDR3 covers 17 residues. The trim removed 5 bases at V and 4 bases at J, leaving 14 bases unmatched. The CDR3 protein is CASSSAGQGRVGTEAFF. DNA for the CDR3: TGTGCCAGCTCAAGCGCGGGACAGGGACGTGTAGGCACTGAAGCTTTCTTT.

Only a few counts were recorded for this clonotype. The chain links TRBV11-2 to TRBJ2-5; D remains ambiguous. This CDR3 region has 14 residues. Deletions cut 4 bases from V and 1 base from J, with 10 bases between. In germline, CDR1 is SGHAT, CDR2 FQNNGV. In DNA, the CDR3 is TGTGCCAGCAGCTCGCCGTTTTCCCAAGAGACCCAGTACTTC. Its translation is CASSSPFSQETQYF.

This clonotype has more than one count but fewer than ten. The rearrangement links TRBV3-1 to TRBJ1-1; D remains unclear. V was cut by 4 bases and J by 3 bases, with 15 bases left in between. Germline assignment: CDR1 LGHDT and CDR2 YNNKEL (reference sequence). The CDR3 contains 15 residues. CDR3 in amino acids: CASSRLMASYTEAFF. DNA for the CDR3: TGTGCCAGCAGCCGCCTGATGGCCTCTTACACTGAAGCTTTCTTT. Looking up the rest from reference TRBV3-1 and TRBJ1-1 gives the full variable domain: DTAVSQTPKYLVTQMGNDKSIKCEQNLGHDTMYWYKQDSKKFLKIMFSYNNKELIINETVPNRFSPKSPDKAHLNLHINSLELGDSAVYFCASSRLMASYTEAFFGQGTRLTVV.

This clonotype was counted at least ten times. V and J are TRBV21-1 and TRBJ1-3; the tabulated D call, TRBD1, remains unverified against the DNA. TRBV21-1 has pseudogene status. CDR3 length: 17 residues. CDR3 residues: CASSNLRRPHSGNTIYF. In DNA, the CDR3 is TGTGCCAGCAGCAATCTAAGACGGCCCCACTCTGGAAACACCATATATTTT.

The chain combines TRBV5-5 with TRBJ2-5, with D perhaps matching TRBD1 (6 bases). Deletions cut 4 bases from V and 5 bases from J, with 12 bases between. The CDR3 extends over 13 amino acids. Germline-derived CDR1 and CDR2 are SGHKS and YYEKEE (reference sequence). The CDR3 DNA sequence: TGTGCCAGCAGCACCGAGAGGGGGGAGACCCAGTACTTC. This sequence encodes CASSTERGETQYF.

Ten or more counts support this clonotype. The chain couples TRBV29-1 to TRBJ1-1; 7 bases are a match to TRBD1. CDR3 length: 15 residues. V was clipped by 2 bases and J by 0 bases; unmatched bases: 6. Looked up from germline, CDR1 is SQVTM and CDR2 is ANQGSEA. The CDR3 here is CSVEPGQAMNTEAFF. The CDR3, as DNA: TGCAGCGTTGAACCCGGACAGGCAATGAACACTGAAGCTTTCTTT.

The chain recombines TRBV6-2 or TRBV6-3 with TRBJ1-1; D might be TRBD1 (5 bases). The V gene lost 0 bases and the J gene lost 0 bases, with 14 bases spanning the gap. Germline V CDR1 and CDR2: MNHEY, SVGEGT. CDR3 length: 17 residues. Here the CDR3 DNA reads TGTGCCAGCAGTTACTCGTTTCATTACAGGATGAACACTGAAGCTTTCTTT. This translates into CASSYSFHYRMNTEAFF.

The genes are TRBV29-1 and TRBJ2-5; D is ambiguous. Germline-derived CDR1 and CDR2 are SQVTM and ANQGSEA. V gave up 1 base and J gave up 1 base, with 7 bases separating them. This CDR3 is 13 amino acids long. As DNA, the CDR3 is TGCAGCGTTGAAGGACACATCCAAGAGACCCAGTACTTC. As protein: CSVEGHIQETQYF.

This clonotype has a single count. The V call is TRBV27, the J call TRBJ1-6; D remains ambiguous. The CDR3 length is 14 residues. V lost 6 bases and J 6 bases, leaving 12 bases between the germline ends. Germline V gene data show CDR1 as MNHEY and CDR2 as SMNVEV (reference sequence). In DNA form, the CDR3 reads TGTGCCAGCAGACCGACAAGCTTTAATTCACCCCTCCACTTT. Its protein is CASRPTSFNSPLHF.

The rearrangement uses TRBV27 and TRBJ2-7; TRBD2 agrees at 8 bases. CDR1 MNHEY and CDR2 SMNVEV come from the germline V gene (reference sequence). The CDR3 spans 16 residues. Germline trimming cut 0 bases from V and 2 bases from J; bases unmatched to any gene: 6. Here the CDR3 reads CASSLSTGGWPYEQYF. The CDR3 DNA reads as TGTGCCAGCAGTTTATCTACGGGGGGGTGGCCCTACGAGCAGTACTTC.

The chain carries TRBV7-8 and TRBJ1-1; weak D call: TRBD1 (6 bases). V lost 5 bases, J lost 7 bases, and 11 bases lay in between. Germline values: CDR1 SGHVS, CDR2 FQNEAQ. The CDR3 has 12 amino acids. The CDR3 coding sequence is TGTGCCAGCAGCCCTACAGGGTTTGAAGCTTTCTTT. Amino acids: CASSPTGFEAFF. Full variable domain (outside the CDR3, taken from reference TRBV7-8 and TRBJ1-1): GAGVSQSPRYKVAKRGQDVALRCDPISGHVSLFWYQQALGQGPEFLTYFQNEAQLDKSGLPSDRFFAERPEGSVSTLKIQRTQQEDSAVYLCASSPTGFEAFFGQGTRLTVV.